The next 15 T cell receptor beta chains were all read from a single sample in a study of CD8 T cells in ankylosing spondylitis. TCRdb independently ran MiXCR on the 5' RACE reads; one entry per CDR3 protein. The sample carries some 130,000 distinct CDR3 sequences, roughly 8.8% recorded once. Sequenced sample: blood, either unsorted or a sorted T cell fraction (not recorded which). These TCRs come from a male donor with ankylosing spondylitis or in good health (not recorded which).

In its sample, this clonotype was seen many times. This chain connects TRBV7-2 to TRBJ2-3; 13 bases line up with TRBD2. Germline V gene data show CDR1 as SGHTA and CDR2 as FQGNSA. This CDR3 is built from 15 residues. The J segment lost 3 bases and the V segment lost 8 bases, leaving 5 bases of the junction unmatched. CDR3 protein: CASGLTSGRTDTQYF. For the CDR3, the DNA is TGTGCCAGCGGACTGACTAGCGGGAGGACAGATACGCAGTATTTT.

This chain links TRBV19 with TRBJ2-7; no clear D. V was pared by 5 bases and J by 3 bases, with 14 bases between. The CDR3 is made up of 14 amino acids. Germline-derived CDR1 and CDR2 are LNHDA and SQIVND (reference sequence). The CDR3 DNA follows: TGTGCCAGTAGTTCTCACCCAGCCGGCTACGAGCAGTACTTC. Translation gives CASSSHPAGYEQYF.

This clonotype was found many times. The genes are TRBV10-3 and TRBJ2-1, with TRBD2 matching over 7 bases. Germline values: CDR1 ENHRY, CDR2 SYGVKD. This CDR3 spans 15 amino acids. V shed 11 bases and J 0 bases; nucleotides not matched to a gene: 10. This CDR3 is CASALVAGSYNEQFF. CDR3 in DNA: TGTGCCTCCGCCCTAGTAGCGGGCTCCTACAATGAGCAGTTCTTC.

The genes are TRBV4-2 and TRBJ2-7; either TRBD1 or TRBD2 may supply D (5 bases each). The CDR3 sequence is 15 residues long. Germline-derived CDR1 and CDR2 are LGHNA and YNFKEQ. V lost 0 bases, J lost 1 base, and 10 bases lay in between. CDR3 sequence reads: CASSQDRDGSYEQYF. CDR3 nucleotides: TGTGCCAGCAGCCAAGATCGGGACGGATCCTACGAGCAGTACTTC.

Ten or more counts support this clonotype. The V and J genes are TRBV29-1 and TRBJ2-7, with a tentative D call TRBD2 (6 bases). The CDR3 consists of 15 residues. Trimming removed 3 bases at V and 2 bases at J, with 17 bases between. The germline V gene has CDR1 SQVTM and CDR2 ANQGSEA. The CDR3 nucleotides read TGCAGCGTTGAGGGGACTGAGGACAAGGCCTACGAGCAGTACTTC. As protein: CSVEGTEDKAYEQYF.

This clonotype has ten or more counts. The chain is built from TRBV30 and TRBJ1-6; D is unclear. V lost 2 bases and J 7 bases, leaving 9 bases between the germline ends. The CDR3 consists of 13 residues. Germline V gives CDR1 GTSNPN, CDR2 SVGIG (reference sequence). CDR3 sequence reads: CAWSQQINSPLHF. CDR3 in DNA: TGTGCCTGGAGTCAACAAATAAATTCACCCCTCCACTTT. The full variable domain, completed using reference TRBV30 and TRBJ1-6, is SQTIHQWPATLVQPVGSPLSLECTVEGTSNPNLYWYRQAAGRGLQLLFYSVGIGQISSEVPQNLSASRPQDRQFILSSKKLLLSDSGFYLCAWSQQINSPLHFGNGTRLTVT.

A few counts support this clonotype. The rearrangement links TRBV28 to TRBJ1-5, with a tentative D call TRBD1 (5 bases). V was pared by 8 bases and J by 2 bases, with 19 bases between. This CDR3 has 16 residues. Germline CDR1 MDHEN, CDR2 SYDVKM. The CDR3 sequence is CASRGGGVMGNQPQHF. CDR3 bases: TGTGCCAGCCGCGGGGGGGGGGTGATGGGCAATCAGCCCCAGCATTTT.

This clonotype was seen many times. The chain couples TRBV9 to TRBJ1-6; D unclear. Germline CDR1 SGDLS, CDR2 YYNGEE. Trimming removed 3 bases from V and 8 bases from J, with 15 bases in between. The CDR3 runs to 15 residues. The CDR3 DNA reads TGTGCCAGCAGCGCCGCTGGAGCAATGGATTCACCCCTCCACTTT. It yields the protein CASSAAGAMDSPLHF. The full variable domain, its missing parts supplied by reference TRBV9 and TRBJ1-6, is DSGVTQTPKHLITATGQRVTLRCSPRSGDLSVYWYQQSLDQGLQFLIQYYNGEERAKGNILERFSAQQFPDLHSELNLSSLELGDSALYFCASSAAGAMDSPLHFGNGTRLTVT.

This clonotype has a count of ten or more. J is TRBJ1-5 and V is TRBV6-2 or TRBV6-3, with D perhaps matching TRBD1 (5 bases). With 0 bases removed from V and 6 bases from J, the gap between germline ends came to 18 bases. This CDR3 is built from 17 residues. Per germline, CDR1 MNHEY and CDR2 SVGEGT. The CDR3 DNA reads TGTGCCAGCAGTTACTCCTCGGGCAGTCCCCAGGGTCAGCCCCAGCATTTT. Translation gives CASSYSSGSPQGQPQHF.

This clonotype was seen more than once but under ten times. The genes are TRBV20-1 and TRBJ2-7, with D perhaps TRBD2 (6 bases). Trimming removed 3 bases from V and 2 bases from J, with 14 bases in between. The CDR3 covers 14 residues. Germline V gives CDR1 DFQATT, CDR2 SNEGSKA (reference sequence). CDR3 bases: TGCAGTGCTAGTCTAGCGTCAGACCCCTACGAGCAGTACTTC. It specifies CSASLASDPYEQYF.

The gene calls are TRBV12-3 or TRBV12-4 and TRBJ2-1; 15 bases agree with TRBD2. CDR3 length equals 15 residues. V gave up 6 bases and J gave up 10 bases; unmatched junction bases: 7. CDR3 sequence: CASRLGLAGGIEQFF. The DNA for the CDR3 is TGTGCCAGCAGACTGGGACTAGCGGGAGGTATCGAGCAGTTCTTC.

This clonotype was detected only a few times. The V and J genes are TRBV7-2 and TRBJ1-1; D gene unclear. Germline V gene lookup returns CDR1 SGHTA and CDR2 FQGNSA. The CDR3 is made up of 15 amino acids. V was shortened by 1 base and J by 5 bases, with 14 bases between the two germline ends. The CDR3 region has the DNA TGTGCCAGCAGCTTAGTCGTGGCTATAGGGACTGAAGCTTTCTTT. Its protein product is CASSLVVAIGTEAFF. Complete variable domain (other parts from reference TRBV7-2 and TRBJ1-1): GAGVSQSPSNKVTEKGKDVELRCDPISGHTALYWYRQSLGQGLEFLIYFQGNSAPDKSGLPSDRFSAERTGGSVSTLTIQRTQQEDSAVYLCASSLVVAIGTEAFFGQGTRLTVV.

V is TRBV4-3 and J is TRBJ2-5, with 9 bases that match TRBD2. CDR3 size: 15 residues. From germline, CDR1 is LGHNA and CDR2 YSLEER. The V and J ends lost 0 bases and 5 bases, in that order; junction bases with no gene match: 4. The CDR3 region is CASSQDGSGSETQYF. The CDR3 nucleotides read TGCGCCAGCAGCCAAGACGGTAGCGGGAGTGAGACCCAGTACTTC.

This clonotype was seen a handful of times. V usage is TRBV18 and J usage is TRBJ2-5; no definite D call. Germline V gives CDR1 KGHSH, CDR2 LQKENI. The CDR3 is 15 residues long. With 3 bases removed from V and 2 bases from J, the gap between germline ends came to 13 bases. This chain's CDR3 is CASSPQPGPQETQYF. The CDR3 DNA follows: TGTGCCAGCTCACCGCAACCAGGTCCGCAAGAGACCCAGTACTTC.

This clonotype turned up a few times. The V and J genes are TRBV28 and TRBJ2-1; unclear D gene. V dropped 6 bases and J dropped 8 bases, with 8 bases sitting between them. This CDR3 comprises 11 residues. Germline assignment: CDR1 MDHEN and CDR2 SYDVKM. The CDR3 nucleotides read TGTGCCAGCAGATGGTCCCATGAGCAGTTCTTC. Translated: CASRWSHEQFF.